Below, 13 T cell receptor beta chains from the same sample are listed, as sequenced in a study of type 1 and type 2 diabetes patients. Amplification started from genomic DNA. Multiplex PCR with 30 forward and 13 reverse primers amplified the TCR beta CDR3. TCRdb reanalysed the multiplex PCR reads using MiXCR and keeps one entry per CDR3 protein. The table includes fewer than 350,000 distinct CDR3 sequences, over 45% detected once. Sequenced sample: peripheral blood mononuclear cells (PBMCs). The receptor set was obtained from a man aged 18-30 years with type 2 diabetes.

The chain carries TRBV6-5 and TRBJ2-5; D gene unclear. The J call may not be correct, given that the DNA end is closer to TRBJ2-1. Germline V gene sequence: CDR1 MNHEY, CDR2 SVGAGI. The CDR3 sequence is 12 residues long. CDR3 DNA sequence: TGTGCCAGCAGTTATCCCCGCAATGAGCAGTTCTTC. Its protein product is CASSYPRNEQFF.

The J gene is TRBJ1-2, the V gene TRBV3-1; TRBD1 agrees at 10 bases. Germline CDR1 reads LGHDT; CDR2 reads YNNKEL (reference sequence). Trimming cost V 1 base and J 7 bases; bases outside gene matches: 9. The CDR3 contains 16 residues. The CDR3 loop is CASSQALWTGGGGYTF. The CDR3 DNA follows: TGTGCCAGCAGCCAAGCCCTTTGGACAGGGGGAGGTGGCTACACCTTC.

There are a few counts of this clonotype. The chain has TRBV9 and TRBJ2-7; tentatively, D is TRBD2 (5 bases). The CDR3 runs to 15 residues. The V gene's germline CDR1 is SGDLS and CDR2 YYNGEE. V lost 0 bases, J lost 0 bases, and 10 bases lay in between. The CDR3 reads CASSVDPADSYEQYF. CDR3 nucleotide sequence: TGTGCCAGCAGCGTAGATCCAGCGGACTCCTACGAGCAGTACTTC.

V gene TRBV2 combines with J gene TRBJ2-7, with D possibly matching TRBD2 (5 bases). The CDR3 covers 12 residues. V lost 6 bases, J lost 5 bases, and 11 bases lay in between. Per germline, CDR1 SNHLY and CDR2 FYNNEI. CDR3 sequence: CASRIFGDEQYF. In DNA, the CDR3 is TGTGCCAGCAGGATATTCGGGGACGAGCAGTACTTC.

The genes are TRBV7-2 and TRBJ2-3; the D gene could be TRBD1 or TRBD2 (5 bases each). Germline-derived CDR1 and CDR2 are SGHTA and FQGNSA. CDR3 length: 16 residues. V lost 5 bases, J lost 0 bases, and 15 bases lay in between. The CDR3 spells CASSPIGALSTDTQYF. The CDR3 nucleotides read TGTGCCAGCAGCCCTATCGGGGCTCTCAGCACAGATACGCAGTATTTT.

V usage is TRBV12-3 or TRBV12-4 and J usage is TRBJ1-5, with D tentatively TRBD1 (5 bases). This CDR3 has 16 residues. V was trimmed by 3 bases and J by 4 bases, leaving 16 bases between them. The CDR3 region is CASSFRGWIENQPQHF. The CDR3 DNA is TGTGCCAGCAGTTTTCGGGGGTGGATAGAGAATCAGCCCCAGCATTTT.

This clonotype was detected a few times. The rearrangement links TRBV14 to TRBJ2-1; no clear D gene. This CDR3 contains 20 residues. The V end lost 1 base, the J end lost 2 bases, and 24 bases lay between the germline ends. From germline, CDR1 is SGHDN and CDR2 FVKESK. CDR3 amino acids: CASSQGLPQPLLATYNEQFF. The DNA for the CDR3 is TGTGCCAGCAGCCAAGGACTTCCCCAACCCCTTCTTGCTACCTACAATGAGCAGTTCTTC.

This clonotype showed up just a few times. The CDR3 loop is CASSLNRTPNSPLHF. CDR3 nucleotide sequence: TGTGCCAGCAGTCTTAACCGGACACCGAATTCACCCCTCCACTTT. The V gene is TRBV2, the J gene TRBJ1-6; perhaps TRBD1 as D (5 bases). V lost 5 bases, J lost 7 bases, and 15 bases lay in between. Germline assignment: CDR1 SNHLY and CDR2 FYNNEI. This CDR3 spans 15 amino acids.

This clonotype showed up many times. The chain has TRBV7-6 and TRBJ2-5, with a possible D match to TRBD1 (6 bases). V lost 1 base to trimming and J lost 5 bases, with 11 bases between them. CDR3 size: 14 residues. Germline V gene sequence: CDR1 SGHVS, CDR2 FNYEAQ. DNA for the CDR3: TGTGCCAGCAGCTTAGGGTCGAGGGGGGAGACCCAGTACTTC. Its protein product is CASSLGSRGETQYF.

The genes are TRBV30 and TRBJ2-7, with D tentatively TRBD1 (6 bases). Germline values: CDR1 GTSNPN, CDR2 SVGIG (reference sequence). This CDR3 has 11 residues. With 8 bases removed from V and 6 bases from J, the gap between germline ends came to 14 bases. CDR3 residues: CARTLGGEQYF. DNA of the CDR3: TGTGCCCGGACATTAGGGGGCGAGCAGTACTTC.

The V gene is TRBV20-1, the J gene TRBJ2-1; D tentatively fits TRBD1 or TRBD2 (6 bases each). Germline lookup yields CDR1 DFQATT and CDR2 SNEGSKA (reference sequence). Deletions cut 0 bases from V and 6 bases from J, with 15 bases between. The length of the CDR3 is 15 residues. The CDR3 protein is CSARERVGGRNEQFF. CDR3 coding DNA: TGCAGTGCTAGAGAGCGGGTTGGGGGGCGCAATGAGCAGTTCTTC.

V is TRBV5-8 and J is TRBJ2-7; 10 positions agree with TRBD1. The CDR3 covers 16 residues. J was trimmed by 5 bases and V by 2 bases; bases with no gene match: 10. Germline V gene lookup returns CDR1 SGHTS and CDR2 YDEGEE. Written as DNA, the CDR3 is TGTGCCAGCAGCTTCCTCGTGGGACAGGGGAACCACGAGCAGTACTTC. Protein product: CASSFLVGQGNHEQYF.

The sample holds one count of this clonotype. The chain combines TRBV4-3 with TRBJ2-5; 8 positions agree with TRBD2. CDR3 size: 15 residues. The V segment lost 4 bases and the J segment 4 bases; nucleotides outside the gene matches: 8. Germline V gene lookup returns CDR1 LGHNA and CDR2 YSLEER. The CDR3 nucleotides read TGCGCCAGCAGCCGAGGAGCGGGGGTTCGAGAGACCCAGTACTTC. Its protein product is CASSRGAGVRETQYF.